This T cell receptor beta chain was retrieved from a study of graft-versus-host responses after intestinal transplantation. Background on the study: Anti-thymocyte globulin induction, then tacrolimus and steroids for two to four years, went to all recipients.

Produced via immunoSEQ multiplex PCR; TCRdb's table is partial and in-frame only. The sample holds roughly 70,000 clones, roughly 92% seen once. The clonotype comes from a human patient who received an intestinal transplant, so some T cells may come from the graft donor. The sequencing here drew on bone marrow, taken less than 750 days after intestinal transplantation.

CDR3 sequence: CASTQRGDYGYTF. As DNA, the CDR3 is TGTGCCAGCACTCAACGGGGTGACTATGGCTACACCTTC. This chain joins TRBV6-5 and TRBJ1-2; no clear D gene. Trimming removed 7 bases from V and 3 bases from J, with 12 bases in between. In germline, CDR1 is MNHEY, CDR2 SVGAGI. This CDR3 has 13 amino acids.